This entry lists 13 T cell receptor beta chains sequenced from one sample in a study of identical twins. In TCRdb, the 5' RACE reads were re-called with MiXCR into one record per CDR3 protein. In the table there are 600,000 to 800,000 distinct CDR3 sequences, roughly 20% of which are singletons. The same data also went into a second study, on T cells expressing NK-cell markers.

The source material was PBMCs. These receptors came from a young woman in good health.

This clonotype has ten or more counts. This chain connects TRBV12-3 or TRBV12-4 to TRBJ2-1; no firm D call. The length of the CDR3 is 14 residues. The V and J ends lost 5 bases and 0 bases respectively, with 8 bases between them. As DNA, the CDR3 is TGTGCCAGCAGTCCCTTTTACTCCTACAATGAGCAGTTCTTC. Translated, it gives CASSPFYSYNEQFF.

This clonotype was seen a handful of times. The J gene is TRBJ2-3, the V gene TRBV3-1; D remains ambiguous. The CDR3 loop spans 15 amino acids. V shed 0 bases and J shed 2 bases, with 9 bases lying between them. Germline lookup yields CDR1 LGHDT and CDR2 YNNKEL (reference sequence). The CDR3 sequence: CASSQERRLTDTQYF. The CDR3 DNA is TGTGCCAGCAGCCAAGAGCGACGACTCACAGATACGCAGTATTTT.

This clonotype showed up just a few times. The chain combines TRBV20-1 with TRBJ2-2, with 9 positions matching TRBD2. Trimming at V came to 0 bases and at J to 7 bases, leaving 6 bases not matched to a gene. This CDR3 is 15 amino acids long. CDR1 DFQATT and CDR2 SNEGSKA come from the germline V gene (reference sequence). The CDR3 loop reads CSARDAGGHIGELFF. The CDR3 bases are TGCAGTGCTAGAGACGCGGGGGGGCATATCGGGGAGCTGTTTTTT.

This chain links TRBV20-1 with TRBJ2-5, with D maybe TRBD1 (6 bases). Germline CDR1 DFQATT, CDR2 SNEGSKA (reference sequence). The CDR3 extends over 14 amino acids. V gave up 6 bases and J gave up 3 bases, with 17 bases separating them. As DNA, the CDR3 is TGCAGTGCCCCCCGGACAGTTTTAGAAGAGACCCAGTACTTC. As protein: CSAPRTVLEETQYF.

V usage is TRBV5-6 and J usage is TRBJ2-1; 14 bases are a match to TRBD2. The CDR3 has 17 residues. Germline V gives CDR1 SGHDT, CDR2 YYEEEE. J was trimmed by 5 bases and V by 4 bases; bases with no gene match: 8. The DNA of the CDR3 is TGTGCCAGCAGCCTTAGGTGGGGACTAGCGGGGGACAATGAGCAGTTCTTC. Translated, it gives CASSLRWGLAGDNEQFF.

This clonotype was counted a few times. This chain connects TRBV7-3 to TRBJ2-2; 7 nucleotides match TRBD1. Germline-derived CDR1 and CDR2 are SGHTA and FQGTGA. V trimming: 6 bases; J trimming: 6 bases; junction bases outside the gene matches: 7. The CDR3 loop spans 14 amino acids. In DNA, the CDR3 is TGTGCCAGCAGTATACAGGGGCGTGCCGGGGAGCTGTTTTTT. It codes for CASSIQGRAGELFF.

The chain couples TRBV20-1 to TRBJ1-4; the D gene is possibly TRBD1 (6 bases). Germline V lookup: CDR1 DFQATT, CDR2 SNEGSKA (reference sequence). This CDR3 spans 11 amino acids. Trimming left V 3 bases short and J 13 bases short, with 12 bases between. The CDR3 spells CSASYRAALFF. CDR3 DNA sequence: TGCAGTGCTAGTTACAGGGCTGCACTGTTTTTT.

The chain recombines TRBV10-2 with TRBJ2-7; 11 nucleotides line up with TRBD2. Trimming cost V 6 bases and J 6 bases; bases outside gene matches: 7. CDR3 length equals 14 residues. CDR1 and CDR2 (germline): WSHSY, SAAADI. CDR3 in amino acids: CASSPTSGSGEQYF. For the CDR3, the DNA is TGCGCCAGCAGCCCTACTAGCGGGAGTGGCGAGCAGTACTTC.

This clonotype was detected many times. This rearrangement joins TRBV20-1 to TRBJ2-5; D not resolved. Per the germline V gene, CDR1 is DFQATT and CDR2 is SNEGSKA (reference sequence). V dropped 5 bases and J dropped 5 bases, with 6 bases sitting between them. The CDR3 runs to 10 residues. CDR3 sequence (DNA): TGCAGTGCTGGGCGGGAGACCCAGTACTTC. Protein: CSAGRETQYF.

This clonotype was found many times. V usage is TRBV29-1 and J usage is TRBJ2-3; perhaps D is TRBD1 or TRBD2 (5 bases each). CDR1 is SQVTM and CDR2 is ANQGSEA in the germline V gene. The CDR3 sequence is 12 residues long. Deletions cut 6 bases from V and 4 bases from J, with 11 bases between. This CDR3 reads CSVLGVPDTQYF. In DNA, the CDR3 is TGCAGCGTACTGGGGGTCCCAGATACGCAGTATTTT.

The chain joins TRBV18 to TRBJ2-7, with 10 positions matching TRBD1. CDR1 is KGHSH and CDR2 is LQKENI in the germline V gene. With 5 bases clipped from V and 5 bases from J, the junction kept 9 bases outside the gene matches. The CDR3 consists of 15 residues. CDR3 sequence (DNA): TGTGCCAGCTCAGGGGGGGACAGGGGTTGGCACGAGCAGTACTTC. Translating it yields CASSGGDRGWHEQYF.

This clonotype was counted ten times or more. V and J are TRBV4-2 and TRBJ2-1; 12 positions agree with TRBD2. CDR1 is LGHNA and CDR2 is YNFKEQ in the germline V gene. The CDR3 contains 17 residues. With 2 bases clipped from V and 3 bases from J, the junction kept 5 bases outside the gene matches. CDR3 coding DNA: TGTGCCAGCAGCCAATACCTAGCGGGGGGGATCTACAATGAGCAGTTCTTC. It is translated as CASSQYLAGGIYNEQFF.

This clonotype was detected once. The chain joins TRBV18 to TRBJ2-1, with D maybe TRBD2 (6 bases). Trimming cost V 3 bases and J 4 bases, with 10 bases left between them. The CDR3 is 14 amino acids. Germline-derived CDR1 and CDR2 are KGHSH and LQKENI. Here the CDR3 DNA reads TGTGCCAGCTCACCCGGGAGCGCATACAATGAGCAGTTCTTC. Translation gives CASSPGSAYNEQFF. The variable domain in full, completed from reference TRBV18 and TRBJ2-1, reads NAGVMQNPRHLVRRRGQEARLRCSPMKGHSHVYWYRQLPEEGLKFMVYLQKENIIDESGMPKERFSAEFPKEGPSILRIQQVVRGDSAAYFCASSPGSAYNEQFFGPGTRLTVL.